What follows describes a single T cell receptor beta chain. Participants were aged about 18 to 95 years, lived in 20 to 25 US areas, and enrolled virtually. Only in-frame clones appear in the TCRdb table, and some are missing; sequencing was by immunoSEQ multiplex PCR. The sample contains around 290,000 clones, approximately 92% of which appear only once. This sample is drawn from a study of blood T cell repertoires in COVID-19. Turning to the study itself: From T cells, B-cell-depleted T cells, or PBMCs came the material, which was cDNA or gDNA.

Sequences were obtained from PBMCs or T cells enriched from blood (not recorded which). This TCR was recovered from a woman between 25 and 40 years old who had recovered from COVID-19.

DNA of the CDR3: TGTGCCAGCAACGGGTTGTCACTAGCGGGAGTATTAAGGGCAGATACGCAGTATTTT. Protein sequence: CASNGLSLAGVLRADTQYF. The chain joins TRBV2 to TRBJ2-3, with 11 bases lining up with TRBD2. V was pared by 7 bases and J by 4 bases, with 19 bases of the junction left unmatched. CDR1 is SNHLY, CDR2 FYNNEI, per germline. This CDR3 has 19 residues.